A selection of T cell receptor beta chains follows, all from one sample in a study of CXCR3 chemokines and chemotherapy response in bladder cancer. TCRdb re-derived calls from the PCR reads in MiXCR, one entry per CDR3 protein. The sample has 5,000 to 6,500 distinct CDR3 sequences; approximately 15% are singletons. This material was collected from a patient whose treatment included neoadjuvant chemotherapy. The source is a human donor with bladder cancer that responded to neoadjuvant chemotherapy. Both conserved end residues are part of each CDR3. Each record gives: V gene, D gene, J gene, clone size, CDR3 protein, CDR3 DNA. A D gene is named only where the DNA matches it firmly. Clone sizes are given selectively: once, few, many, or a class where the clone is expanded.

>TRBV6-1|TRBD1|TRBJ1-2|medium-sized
CASREGDRGNYGYTF
TGTGCCAGCAGGGAAGGGGACAGGGGGAACTATGGCTACACCTTC
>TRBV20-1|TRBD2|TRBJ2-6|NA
CSALDELAGAAGANVLTF
TGCAGTGCTCTAGACGAGCTAGCGGGGGCAGCCGGGGCCAACGTCCTGACTTTC
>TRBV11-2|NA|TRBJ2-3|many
CASSLGYGAGDTQYF
TGTGCCAGCAGCTTAGGGTACGGGGCGGGAGATACGCAGTATTTT
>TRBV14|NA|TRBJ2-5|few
CASSPQETQYF
TGTGCCAGCAGCCCACAAGAGACCCAGTACTTC
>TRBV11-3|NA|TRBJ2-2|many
CASSERGKNTGELFF
TGTGCCAGCAGCGAACGGGGGAAGAACACCGGGGAGCTGTTTTTT
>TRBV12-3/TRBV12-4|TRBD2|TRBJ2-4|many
CATLGGRAKNIQYF
TGTGCCACCCTCGGGGGGAGAGCCAAAAACATTCAGTACTTC
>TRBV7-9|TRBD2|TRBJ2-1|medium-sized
CASSVISGNLRNEQFF
TGTGCCAGCAGCGTAATTAGCGGGAATCTGAGAAATGAGCAGTTCTTC
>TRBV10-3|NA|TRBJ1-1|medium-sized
CAISPDGSTEAFF
TGTGCCATCAGCCCGGACGGATCCACTGAAGCTTTCTTT
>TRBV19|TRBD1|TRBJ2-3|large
CASIGQGPDTQYF
TGTGCCAGTATCGGACAGGGGCCAGATACGCAGTATTTT
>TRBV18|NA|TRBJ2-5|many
CASSLTRQETQYF
TGTGCCAGCTCACTGACGAGGCAAGAGACCCAGTACTTC